The 9 T cell receptor beta chains reported below all come from one sample, sequenced in a study of T cell responses to AZD1222 COVID-19 vaccine. TCRdb's table, derived via immunoSEQ multiplex PCR, lists solely in-frame clones and lacks some. The data show approximately 84,000 clones, with 85% to 90% seen just once and 2.5% held by the top ten. The specimen comprised peripheral blood, sampled 28 days after the second AZD1222 dose. The source of these receptors is an adult who received the AZD1222 COVID-19 vaccine.

This clone was seen a single time. The chain uses TRBV6-6 and TRBJ1-4; the match to TRBD1 covers 8 bases. Germline V CDR1 and CDR2: MNHNY, SVGAGI (reference sequence). The CDR3 has 14 amino acids. The trim removed 6 bases at V and 7 bases at J, leaving 7 bases unmatched. The CDR3, as DNA: TGTGCCAGCAGAGGCGGACAGGGACCTGAAAAACTGTTTTTT. Protein product: CASRGGQGPEKLFF.

This clone was observed a single time. This sequence joins TRBV5-8 and TRBJ2-5, with 7 nucleotides matching TRBD2. CDR3 length equals 16 residues. Germline loops: CDR1 SGHTS, CDR2 YDEGEE. V shed 2 bases, J shed 4 bases, and the junction held 11 bases outside the gene matches. In nucleotides, the CDR3 is TGTGCCAGCAGCTTCCCCTGGATAGCGGGCCCAGAGACCCAGTACTTC. It codes for CASSFPWIAGPETQYF.

The chain employs TRBV3-1 (or the pseudogene TRBV3-2) and TRBJ1-5; unclear D gene. The V end lost 5 bases, the J end lost 10 bases, and 15 bases lay between the germline ends. This CDR3 spans 13 amino acids. The germline V gene has CDR1 LGHDT and CDR2 YNNKEL (reference sequence). In DNA form, the CDR3 reads TGTGCCAGCAGCGATAATGGGGAGAGTCCCCAGCATTTT. Translating it yields CASSDNGESPQHF.

J is TRBJ1-2 and V is TRBV7-9, with 7 bases that match TRBD1. Trimming removed 8 bases from V and 4 bases from J; junction bases left unmatched: 4. CDR3 length: 12 amino acids. Germline lookup yields CDR1 SEHNR and CDR2 FQNEAQ (reference sequence). CDR3 nucleotides: TGTGCCAGCTCGGGGGACAGCTATGGCTACACCTTC. Its translation: CASSGDSYGYTF.

Comment on this clone: The same CDR3 arises from other DNA sequences in this sample as well. This rearrangement joins TRBV6-1 to TRBJ2-5, with TRBD2 matching over 9 bases. The CDR3 consists of 15 residues. Germline V gene data show CDR1 as MNHNS and CDR2 as SASEGT. Trimming cost V 2 bases and J 5 bases; bases outside gene matches: 6. The CDR3 loop is CASSELAGGPETQYF. For the CDR3, the DNA is TGTGCCAGCAGTGAACTCGCGGGGGGGCCGGAGACCCAGTACTTC.

The rearrangement links TRBV7-9 to TRBJ1-1; D not resolved. V was trimmed by 3 bases and J by 0 bases, leaving 8 bases between them. This CDR3 contains 14 residues. Looked up from germline, CDR1 is SEHNR and CDR2 is FQNEAQ (reference sequence). The CDR3 spells CASSFLALNTEAFF. DNA for the CDR3: TGTGCCAGCAGCTTCCTGGCACTGAACACTGAAGCTTTCTTT.

The chain links TRBV7-8 to TRBJ1-1; TRBD1 might be the D (6 bases). The V gene's germline CDR1 is SGHVS and CDR2 FQNEAQ. With 7 bases removed from V and 4 bases from J, the gap between germline ends came to 16 bases. CDR3 length: 14 residues. The CDR3 nucleotides are TGTGCCAGCACCATCAACAGGGAGGGCACTGAAGCTTTCTTT. The encoded protein is CASTINREGTEAFF.

The chain couples TRBV25-1 to TRBJ1-6; no firm D call. V lost 2 bases, J lost 3 bases, and 17 bases lay in between. The V gene's germline CDR1 is MGHDK and CDR2 SYGVNS. The CDR3 runs 18 residues. In DNA, the CDR3 is TGTGCCAGCAGTGAACCCCCACCGCCAGGACTCTATAATTCACCCCTCCACTTT. Protein: CASSEPPPPGLYNSPLHF.

The chain couples TRBV9 to TRBJ1-6; D remains unclear. In germline, CDR1 is SGDLS, CDR2 YYNGEE. V lost 3 bases, J lost 7 bases, and 11 bases lay in between. The CDR3 length is 14 residues. CDR3 nucleotides: TGTGCCAGCAGCGCCGGGGTGAACAATTCACCCCTCCACTTT. Its protein product is CASSAGVNNSPLHF. Full variable domain (remainder filled in from reference TRBV9 and TRBJ1-6): DSGVTQTPKHLITATGQRVTLRCSPRSGDLSVYWYQQSLDQGLQFLIQYYNGEERAKGNILERFSAQQFPDLHSELNLSSLELGDSALYFCASSAGVNNSPLHFGNGTRLTVT.